This entry lists 29 T cell receptor beta chains sequenced from one sample in a study of blood T cell repertoires in COVID-19 (dated by TCRdb to 2020 to 2022). Library method: the immunoSEQ multiplex PCR assay. The table comes from immuneACCESS by way of TCRdb, which keeps in-frame sequences with V and J called. Part of the clones is missing from these tables; in studies checked, under half for an unresolved V gene and the rest for unknown reasons. This sample comprises under 400,000 clones, roughly 90% of them detected only once. Of the sample, under 5% is held by the ten largest clones. The sample comprised peripheral blood. These receptors all stem from a woman aged 55-75 years with COVID-19, enrolled during active disease.

The J gene is TRBJ2-3, the V gene TRBV5-1; D is perhaps TRBD1 (6 bases). The CDR3 contains 16 residues. Germline assignment: CDR1 SGHRS and CDR2 YFSETQ. Trimming took 4 bases from V and 8 from J, leaving 23 bases between them. This CDR3 reads CASSPQAGVGLGTQYF. The CDR3 region has the DNA TGCGCCAGCAGCCCTCAGGCAGGGGTAGGATTGGGTACGCAGTATTTT. The whole variable domain, filled in from reference TRBV5-1 and TRBJ2-3, reads KAGVTQTPRYLIKTRGQQVTLSCSPISGHRSVSWYQQTPGQGLQFLFEYFSETQRNKGNFPGRFSGRQFSNSRSEMNVSTLELGDSALYLCASSPQAGVGLGTQYFGPGTRLTVL.

Concerning this clone itself: Other nucleotide sequences in the sample specify the same CDR3. V and J are TRBV4-1 and TRBJ1-2; 7 positions agree with TRBD1. The V gene end was trimmed by 2 bases and the J gene end by 6 bases; junction bases not matched to a gene: 9. Germline CDR1 MGHRA, CDR2 YSYEKL. This CDR3 is built from 15 residues. The CDR3 DNA reads as TGCGCCAGCAGCCAACCCTGGGACAGAGAGAATGGCTACACCTTC. This sequence encodes CASSQPWDRENGYTF.

This clone was seen a handful of times. This rearrangement joins TRBV7-3 to TRBJ1-1, with TRBD1 as a possible D gene (6 bases). Germline CDR1 is SGHTA and CDR2 is FQGTGA. The CDR3 has 16 amino acids. V shed 2 bases and J shed 0 bases, with 13 bases lying between them. For the CDR3, the DNA is TGTGCCAGCAGCTTAGGGGGCCGGGGTATGAACACTGAAGCTTTCTTT. Amino acid sequence: CASSLGGRGMNTEAFF.

V gene TRBV6-5 combines with J gene TRBJ1-1; D is perhaps TRBD1 (6 bases). Trimming cost V 4 bases and J 0 bases, with 12 bases left between them. Germline V CDR1 and CDR2: MNHEY, SVGAGI. The CDR3 is made up of 15 amino acids. The CDR3 spells CASSLSTGLNTEAFF. CDR3 bases: TGTGCCAGCAGTTTATCGACAGGCTTGAACACTGAAGCTTTCTTT.

The rearrangement links TRBV7-3 to TRBJ1-1; D remains ambiguous. Germline assignment: CDR1 SGHTA and CDR2 FQGTGA. CDR3 length: 13 amino acids. V shed 4 bases and J shed 3 bases, with 9 bases lying between them. The DNA for the CDR3 is TGTGCCAGCAGCTCCTTTAGTTACACTGAAGCTTTCTTT. Translation: CASSSFSYTEAFF.

The chain couples TRBV12-5 to TRBJ1-1; the match to TRBD1 covers 9 bases. Germline CDR1 LGHNT, CDR2 FRNRAP. Trimming removed 5 bases from V and 2 bases from J; junction bases left unmatched: 12. The CDR3 loop spans 17 amino acids. In DNA form, the CDR3 reads TGTGCTAGTGGTCCTCCTGGGACAGGGACGTTTAACACTGAAGCTTTCTTT. Its protein product is CASGPPGTGTFNTEAFF.

The CDR3 DNA sequence: TGCAGTGCTAGTGACCCTCTAATGAACACTGAAGCTTTCTTT. Protein product: CSASDPLMNTEAFF. The V and J genes are TRBV20-1 and TRBJ1-1; D ambiguous. Germline V CDR1 and CDR2: DFQATT, SNEGSKA (reference sequence). The CDR3 spans 14 residues. V was clipped by 3 bases and J by 0 bases, with 11 bases between them.

CDR3 residues: CASSRKDRDADTQYF. The CDR3 DNA sequence: TGTGCCAGCAGCAGGAAGGACAGGGATGCAGATACGCAGTATTTT. The gene calls are TRBV28 and TRBJ2-3; TRBD1 aligns across 8 bases. V shed 6 bases and J 4 bases; nucleotides not matched to a gene: 9. This CDR3 is 15 amino acids long. Germline V lookup: CDR1 MDHEN, CDR2 SYDVKM.

The genes are TRBV7-9 and TRBJ2-7, with a weak D call TRBD2 (6 bases). CDR1 is SEHNR, CDR2 FQNEAQ, per germline (reference sequence). V dropped 1 base and J dropped 3 bases, with 16 bases sitting between them. This CDR3 is built from 16 residues. In DNA, the CDR3 is TGTGCCAGCAGCTTAGGATGGGAAGCGCGGGGCTACGAGCAGTACTTC. As protein: CASSLGWEARGYEQYF.

This clone was seen more than once but under ten times. The chain links TRBV5-1 to TRBJ1-6; 7 bases agree with TRBD1. Germline values: CDR1 SGHRS, CDR2 YFSETQ. With V trimmed by 7 bases and J by 5 bases, 9 bases remained unmatched. The CDR3 contains 15 residues. The CDR3 spells CASSEAGQHNSPLHF. CDR3 in DNA: TGCGCCAGCTCCGAGGCGGGACAGCATAATTCACCCCTCCACTTT.

This chain links TRBV6-5 with TRBJ1-2; D might be TRBD1 (6 bases). Germline values: CDR1 MNHEY, CDR2 SVGAGI. This CDR3 has 14 residues. Trimming cost V 2 bases and J 8 bases, with 15 bases left between them. For the CDR3, the DNA is TGTGCCAGCAGTTACGACCGAACAGGGTACGGCTACACCTTC. This encodes CASSYDRTGYGYTF.

This clone was found a few times. Because the CDR3's place on the DNA is in doubt, the DNA is left out and the CDR3 is given as listed by TCRdb. The chain employs TRBV13 and TRBJ2-7; TRBD2 is the table's D call and was not checked against the DNA. The CDR3 comprises 12 residues, both ends counted. The germline V gene has CDR1 PRHDT and CDR2 FYEKMQ (reference sequence). The CDR3 is CASSFGEGEQYF.

V is TRBV28 and J is TRBJ1-1, with D perhaps matching TRBD1 (6 bases). Germline V gene data show CDR1 as MDHEN and CDR2 as SYDVKM. V was cut by 3 bases and J by 5 bases, with 16 bases left in between. This CDR3 contains 15 residues. CDR3 sequence reads: CASSLEHRVWTEAFF. The CDR3 nucleotides are TGTGCCAGCAGTTTGGAGCACAGGGTATGGACTGAAGCTTTCTTT.

Worth noting for this clone: The junction shows a germline mismatch at one end, possibly a read error. This CDR3 reads CASSQPTIRGQGSRDTQYF. The CDR3 nucleotides read TGCGCCAGCAGTCAACCCACTATTCGAGGACAGGGAAGCAGAGATACGCAGTATTTT. The chain uses TRBV23-1 and TRBJ2-3; 8 nucleotides line up with TRBD1. TRBV23-1 is designated an ORF whose function remains uncertain. The CDR3 has 19 residues.

Notes on this clone: The same CDR3 can be traced to other DNA sequences in this sample. The chain couples TRBV7-9 to TRBJ1-1; D unclear. V lost 1 base and J lost 1, with 4 bases in between. The germline V gene encodes CDR1 SEHNR and CDR2 FQNEAQ (reference sequence). This CDR3 has 13 amino acids. The CDR3 sequence is CASSLVQNTEAFF. In DNA, the CDR3 is TGTGCCAGCAGCTTAGTACAGAACACTGAAGCTTTCTTT.

The chain carries TRBV19 and TRBJ1-5; 8 bases align to TRBD1. This CDR3 comprises 15 residues. Germline V gene sequence: CDR1 LNHDA, CDR2 SQIVND (reference sequence). J was trimmed by 0 bases and V by 10 bases; bases with no gene match: 8. The CDR3 loop reads CATNRGSVSNQPQHF. The CDR3 DNA reads as TGTGCCACAAACAGGGGGTCTGTTAGCAATCAGCCCCAGCATTTT.

The V and J genes are TRBV9 and TRBJ2-7; TRBD2 is a possible D gene (5 bases). Germline CDR1 SGDLS, CDR2 YYNGEE. The V and J ends lost 0 bases and 6 bases respectively, with 13 bases between them. The CDR3 has 14 amino acids. The CDR3 DNA is TGTGCCAGCAGCGTAGATCCGGGGTTCGGCGAGCAGTACTTC. It codes for CASSVDPGFGEQYF.

The rearrangement links TRBV7-9 to TRBJ1-3; 8 nucleotides line up with TRBD1. The CDR3 sequence is 17 residues long. The trim removed 10 bases at V and 0 bases at J, leaving 14 bases unmatched. Germline lookup yields CDR1 SEHNR and CDR2 FQNEAQ (reference sequence). CDR3 nucleotides: TGTGCCACCCCGGGACAGGCGATGACGAGCTCTGGAAACACCATATATTTT. Translating it yields CATPGQAMTSSGNTIYF.

DNA for the CDR3: TGCGCCAGCAGCTTGGGGACAGGATCCAATGAAAAACTGTTTTTT. Its protein is CASSLGTGSNEKLFF. V usage is TRBV5-1 and J usage is TRBJ1-4; 7 bases align to TRBD1. Germline values: CDR1 SGHRS, CDR2 YFSETQ. Trimming removed 0 bases from V and 5 bases from J; junction bases left unmatched: 4. This CDR3 contains 15 residues. Full variable domain (missing parts from reference TRBV5-1 and TRBJ1-4): KAGVTQTPRYLIKTRGQQVTLSCSPISGHRSVSWYQQTPGQGLQFLFEYFSETQRNKGNFPGRFSGRQFSNSRSEMNVSTLELGDSALYLCASSLGTGSNEKLFFGSGTQLSVL.

The chain couples TRBV2 to TRBJ2-4, with a weak D call TRBD2 (7 bases). Per the germline V gene, CDR1 is SNHLY and CDR2 is FYNNEI. Trimming stripped 4 bases from V and 2 bases from J, with 12 bases between. The CDR3 sequence is 15 residues long. The CDR3 coding sequence is TGTGCCAGCAGTGTAGGGGGGGATCCCAAAAACATTCAGTACTTC. Translation gives CASSVGGDPKNIQYF.

The V call is TRBV15, the J call TRBJ1-6; D is possibly TRBD1 (5 bases). V lost 0 bases and J lost 6, with 9 bases in between. The CDR3 is 15 amino acids. Germline loops: CDR1 LNHNV, CDR2 YYDKDF (reference sequence). CDR3 region: CATSRDTGTNSPLHF. Written as DNA, the CDR3 is TGTGCCACCAGCAGAGACACAGGTACTAATTCACCCCTCCACTTT.

This chain links TRBV19 with TRBJ2-5, with 8 positions matching TRBD2. With 3 bases clipped from V and 5 bases from J, the junction kept 11 bases outside the gene matches. Germline CDR1 is LNHDA and CDR2 is SQIVND (reference sequence). The CDR3 is made up of 16 amino acids. The CDR3 protein is CASSMGSGAVKETQYF. CDR3 in DNA: TGTGCCAGTAGTATGGGTAGCGGGGCGGTTAAGGAGACCCAGTACTTC.

The table lists this clone with a count of one. The gene calls are TRBV11-3 and TRBJ2-1; a weak D match, TRBD1 (5 bases). V was cut by 5 bases and J by 7 bases, with 18 bases left in between. The CDR3 covers 15 residues. Germline CDR1 SGHNT, CDR2 YENEEA. The CDR3 DNA is TGTGCCAGCAGCCCTGACAGCTTGCAAGGTAATGAGCAGTTCTTC. It encodes CASSPDSLQGNEQFF.

The V call is TRBV5-1, the J call TRBJ2-7, with 7 positions matching TRBD1. This CDR3 spans 14 amino acids. The V and J ends lost 0 bases and 2 bases, in that order; junction bases with no gene match: 2. Germline assignment: CDR1 SGHRS and CDR2 YFSETQ. CDR3 in DNA: TGCGCCAGCAGCTTGGAGGGACAGCCCTACGAGCAGTACTTC. It is translated as CASSLEGQPYEQYF.

The V gene is TRBV11-2, the J gene TRBJ1-4, with unresolved D. The CDR3 is 16 residues long. V lost 1 base and J lost 4, with 13 bases in between. CDR1 is SGHAT and CDR2 is FQNNGV in the germline V gene. The CDR3 region is CASSLAGSLHNEKLFF. The CDR3 coding sequence is TGTGCCAGCAGCTTAGCGGGGTCTTTGCATAATGAAAAACTGTTTTTT. The full variable domain, completed using reference TRBV11-2 and TRBJ1-4, is EAGVAQSPRYKIIEKRQSVAFWCNPISGHATLYWYQQILGQGPKLLIQFQNNGVVDDSQLPKDRFSAERLKGVDSTLKIQPAKLEDSAVYLCASSLAGSLHNEKLFFGSGTQLSVL.

J is TRBJ2-7 and V is TRBV19; 9 nucleotides line up with TRBD1. CDR3 length equals 15 residues. The V gene's germline CDR1 is LNHDA and CDR2 SQIVND (reference sequence). With 6 bases clipped from V and 2 bases from J, the junction kept 8 bases outside the gene matches. The CDR3 loop is CASSPGTGRPYEQYF. CDR3 in DNA: TGTGCCAGTAGCCCCGGGACAGGGCGTCCCTACGAGCAGTACTTC.

The rearrangement uses TRBV5-5 and TRBJ1-1, with 9 bases matching TRBD1. From germline, CDR1 is SGHKS and CDR2 YYEKEE (reference sequence). This CDR3 is 14 amino acids long. J gave up 5 bases and V 4 bases, and 6 bases lay outside the gene matches. CDR3 loop: CASSDWTGVTEAFF. CDR3 bases: TGTGCCAGCAGCGACTGGACAGGGGTTACTGAAGCTTTCTTT.

This CDR3 reads CASSSTGDTEAFF. Written as DNA, the CDR3 is TGCGCCAGCAGTTCGACAGGGGACACTGAAGCTTTCTTT. This chain connects TRBV10-1 to TRBJ1-1, with TRBD1 identical over 8 bases. Per the germline V gene, CDR1 is WNHNN and CDR2 is SYGVQD (reference sequence). V gave up 5 bases and J gave up 3 bases; unmatched junction bases: 2. CDR3 length equals 13 residues.

The CDR3 reads CASSFGTKSYEQYF. CDR3 nucleotides: TGTGCCAGCAGTTTTGGGACAAAGAGCTACGAGCAGTACTTC. The chain combines TRBV28 with TRBJ2-7, with TRBD1 as a possible D gene (6 bases). The CDR3 loop spans 14 amino acids. The V and J ends lost 3 bases and 3 bases respectively, with 12 bases between them. Germline V gene lookup returns CDR1 MDHEN and CDR2 SYDVKM.